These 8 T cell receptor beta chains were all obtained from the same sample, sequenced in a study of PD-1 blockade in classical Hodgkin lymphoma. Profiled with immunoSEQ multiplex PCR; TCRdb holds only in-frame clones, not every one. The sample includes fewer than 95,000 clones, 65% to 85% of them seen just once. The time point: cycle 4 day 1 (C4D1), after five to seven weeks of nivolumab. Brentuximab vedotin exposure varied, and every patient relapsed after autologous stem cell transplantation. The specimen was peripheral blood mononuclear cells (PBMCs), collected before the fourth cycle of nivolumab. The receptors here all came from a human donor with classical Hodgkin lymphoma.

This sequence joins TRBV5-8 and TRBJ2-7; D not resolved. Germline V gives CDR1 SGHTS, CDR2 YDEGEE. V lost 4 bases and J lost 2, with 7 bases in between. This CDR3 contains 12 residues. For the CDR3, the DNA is TGTGCCAGCAGCCGCGGCCCCTACGAGCAGTACTTC. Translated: CASSRGPYEQYF. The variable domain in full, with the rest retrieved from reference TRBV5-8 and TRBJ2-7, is EAGVTQSPTHLIKTRGQQATLRCSPISGHTSVYWYQQALGLGLQFLLWYDEGEERNRGNFPPRFSGRQFPNYSSELNVNALELEDSALYLCASSRGPYEQYFGPGTRLTVT.

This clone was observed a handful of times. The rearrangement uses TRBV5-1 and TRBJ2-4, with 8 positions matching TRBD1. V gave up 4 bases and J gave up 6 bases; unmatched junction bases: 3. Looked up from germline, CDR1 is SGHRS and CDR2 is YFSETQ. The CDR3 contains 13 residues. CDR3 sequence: CASSPGGPNIQYF. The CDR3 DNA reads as TGCGCCAGCAGCCCAGGGGGCCCAAACATTCAGTACTTC. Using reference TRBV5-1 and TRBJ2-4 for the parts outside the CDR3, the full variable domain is KAGVTQTPRYLIKTRGQQVTLSCSPISGHRSVSWYQQTPGQGLQFLFEYFSETQRNKGNFPGRFSGRQFSNSRSEMNVSTLELGDSALYLCASSPGGPNIQYFGAGTRLSVL.

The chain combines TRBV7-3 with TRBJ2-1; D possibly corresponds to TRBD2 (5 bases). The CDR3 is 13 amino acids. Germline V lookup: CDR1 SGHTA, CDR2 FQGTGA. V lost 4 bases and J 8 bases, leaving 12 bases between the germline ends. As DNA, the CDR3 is TGTGCCAGCAGCTCCCGGGGATTGGATGAGCAGTTCTTC. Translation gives CASSSRGLDEQFF.

In DNA, the CDR3 is TGTGCCAGCAGTTACCAGTCGAGGGCCGAGGAGCAGTACTTC. This encodes CASSYQSRAEEQYF. The V and J genes are TRBV6-6 and TRBJ2-7; TRBD2 might be the D (5 bases). This CDR3 comprises 14 residues. Trimming took off 2 bases at V and 7 bases at J, with 15 bases between the two ends. Germline V lookup: CDR1 MNHNY, CDR2 SVGAGI (reference sequence).

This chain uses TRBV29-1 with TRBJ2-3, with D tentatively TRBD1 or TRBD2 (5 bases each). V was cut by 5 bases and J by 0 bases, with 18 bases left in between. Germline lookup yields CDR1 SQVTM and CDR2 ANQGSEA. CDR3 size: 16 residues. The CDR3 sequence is CSVLDTGTGSTDTQYF. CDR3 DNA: TGCAGCGTTCTTGACACTGGGACGGGGAGCACAGATACGCAGTATTTT.

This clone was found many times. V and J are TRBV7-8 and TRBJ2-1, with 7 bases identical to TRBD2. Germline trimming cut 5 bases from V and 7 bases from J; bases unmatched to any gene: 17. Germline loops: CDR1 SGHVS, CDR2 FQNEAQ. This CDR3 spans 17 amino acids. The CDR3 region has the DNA TGTGCCAGCAGCGTACCGGGACTACAAACAATGGGGAATGAGCAGTTCTTC. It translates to CASSVPGLQTMGNEQFF. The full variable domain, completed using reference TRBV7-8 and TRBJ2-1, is GAGVSQSPRYKVAKRGQDVALRCDPISGHVSLFWYQQALGQGPEFLTYFQNEAQLDKSGLPSDRFFAERPEGSVSTLKIQRTQQEDSAVYLCASSVPGLQTMGNEQFFGPGTRLTVL.

The CDR3 sequence: CASSVAAGEQYF. As DNA, the CDR3 is TGTGCCAGCAGCGTAGCGGCCGGGGAGCAGTACTTC. The J gene is TRBJ2-7, the V gene TRBV9; D gene uncertain. V dropped 0 bases and J dropped 7 bases, with 8 bases sitting between them. CDR3 length: 12 residues. CDR1 is SGDLS, CDR2 YYNGEE, per germline.

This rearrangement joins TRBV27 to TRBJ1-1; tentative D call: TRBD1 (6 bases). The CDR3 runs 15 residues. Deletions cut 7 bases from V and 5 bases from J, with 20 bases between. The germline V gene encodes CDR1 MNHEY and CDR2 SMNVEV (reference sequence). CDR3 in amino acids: CASTGAGEGETEAFF. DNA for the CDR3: TGTGCCAGCACCGGGGCAGGGGAGGGAGAGACTGAAGCTTTCTTT.